Shown below are 13 T cell receptor beta chains from a single sample sequenced in a study of T cell repertoires in cytomegalovirus infection (dated by TCRdb to between 2018 and 2021). These receptors have no identified antigens. Reading the label with the study, this specimen's treatment or condition is: in vitro stimulation with specific CMV peptide epitopes to enrich CMV-specific T cells. Sequenced on an Illumina HiSeq 1500. TCRdb reran the public reads through fastp at Q25 and MiXCR, keeping productive beta chains. Merged by CDR3 protein, the rows form single entries marked with the most common genes and DNA. Here the sample has 450,000 to 600,000 distinct CDR3 sequences; around 30% occur a single time. The ten largest clonotypes hold roughly a sixth of the sample. The source was cultured PBMCs, collected from culture after CMV antigen stimulation. All receptors come from a human donor in good health (CMV status not recorded). Some clones in this sample may be carry-over from other donors' samples.

The J gene is TRBJ1-2, the V gene TRBV28, with 7 bases matching TRBD1. Germline CDR1 and CDR2: MDHEN and SYDVKM. J gave up 4 bases and V 6 bases, and 11 bases lay outside the gene matches. The CDR3 has 15 amino acids. The CDR3 bases are TGTGCCAGCAGAACCACAGGGGCCACAGTCTATGGCTACACCTTC. It translates to CASRTTGATVYGYTF.

This clonotype was counted only a few times. V is TRBV20-1 and J is TRBJ1-3; TRBD1 is a possible D gene (5 bases). This CDR3 has 14 residues. V lost 4 bases and J 3 bases, leaving 13 bases between the germline ends. In germline, CDR1 is DFQATT, CDR2 SNEGSKA (reference sequence). CDR3 nucleotides: TGCAGTGCTACCAAAAGGGGTTTTGGAAACACCATATATTTT. This codes for CSATKRGFGNTIYF.

The chain links TRBV5-4 to TRBJ1-6, with no clear D. CDR3 length: 12 residues. V dropped 3 bases and J dropped 9 bases, with 7 bases sitting between them. Germline V gene sequence: CDR1 SGHNT, CDR2 YYREEE (reference sequence). DNA for the CDR3: TGTGCCAGCAGCTCATCAGGTTCACCCCTCCACTTT. Its translation is CASSSSGSPLHF.

The chain combines TRBV2 with TRBJ1-5, with D unclear. This CDR3 has 11 amino acids. V was pared by 7 bases and J by 7 bases, with 8 bases between. The V gene's germline CDR1 is SNHLY and CDR2 FYNNEI. CDR3 DNA sequence: TGTGCCAGCACCCCAGGACAGCCCCAGCATTTT. Translating gives CASTPGQPQHF. The entire variable domain, with the rest obtained from reference TRBV2 and TRBJ1-5, is as follows: EPEVTQTPSHQVTQMGQEVILRCVPISNHLYFYWYRQILGQKVEFLVSFYNNEISEKSEIFDDQFSVERPDGSNFTLKIRSTKLEDSAMYFCASTPGQPQHFGDGTRLSIL.

The chain recombines TRBV15 with TRBJ2-1, with TRBD2 matching 10 bases. CDR1 and CDR2 from the germline V gene are LNHNV and YYDKDF (reference sequence). The CDR3 is 18 amino acids. V shed 4 bases, J shed 4 bases, and the junction held 13 bases outside the gene matches. The CDR3: CATSNVGASGSGYNEQFF. CDR3 nucleotide sequence: TGTGCCACCAGCAACGTCGGGGCTAGCGGGAGTGGGTACAATGAGCAGTTCTTC.

The chain carries TRBV4-1 and TRBJ2-2, with D perhaps matching TRBD1 (7 bases). Per germline, CDR1 MGHRA and CDR2 YSYEKL. The CDR3 has 14 amino acids. V lost 3 bases and J 7 bases, leaving 12 bases between the germline ends. This CDR3 reads CASSHPGGYGELFF. DNA of the CDR3: TGCGCCAGCAGCCACCCAGGGGGGTACGGGGAGCTGTTTTTT.

The genes are TRBV11-3 and TRBJ2-1, with TRBD2 identical over 8 bases. Germline assignment: CDR1 SGHNT and CDR2 YENEEA. The CDR3 covers 15 residues. V shed 3 bases, J shed 9 bases, and the junction held 10 bases outside the gene matches. In nucleotides, the CDR3 is TGTGCCAGCAGCTTGGTCTCTAGCGGGCGCTTTGAGCAGTTCTTC. As protein: CASSLVSSGRFEQFF.

This clonotype was seen at least ten times. CDR3 coding DNA: TGTGCCAGCAGCTTAGCGTCGGGGGGGAGCGGGTACAATGAGCAGTTCTTC. Translating it yields CASSLASGGSGYNEQFF. The chain combines TRBV7-2 with TRBJ2-1; 8 bases fit TRBD2. The V segment lost 0 bases and the J segment 4 bases; nucleotides outside the gene matches: 8. Germline V CDR1 and CDR2: SGHTA, FQGNSA. This CDR3 is built from 17 residues.

This clonotype has at least ten counts. The chain links TRBV20-1 to TRBJ1-5; tentative D call: TRBD1 (6 bases). V was cut by 6 bases and J by 4 bases, with 16 bases left in between. The CDR3 is 14 residues long. Germline V gene lookup returns CDR1 DFQATT and CDR2 SNEGSKA (reference sequence). CDR3 DNA: TGCAGTGCCGAAGCTACAGGGCCTAATCAGCCCCAGCATTTT. Translated, it gives CSAEATGPNQPQHF.

This clonotype has just a few counts. This sequence joins TRBV5-4 and TRBJ2-2; 8 bases match TRBD1. The CDR3 has 14 amino acids. Germline CDR1 and CDR2: SGHNT and YYREEE (reference sequence). V trimming: 4 bases; J trimming: 8 bases; junction bases outside the gene matches: 7. For the CDR3, the DNA is TGTGCCAGCAGCCCGTACAGGGGGTCGGGGGAGCTGTTTTTT. Encoded protein: CASSPYRGSGELFF.

The chain uses TRBV4-1 and TRBJ2-2; D is unclear. CDR1 and CDR2 from the germline V gene are MGHRA and YSYEKL. Trimming pared 0 bases from V and 2 bases from J, leaving 10 bases between. The CDR3 length is 16 residues. CDR3 sequence: CASSQDRVVNTGELFF. The CDR3, as DNA: TGCGCCAGCAGCCAAGATAGGGTCGTTAACACCGGGGAGCTGTTTTTT.

This clonotype has more than one count but fewer than ten. The chain carries TRBV7-9 and TRBJ2-1; TRBD2 matches at 7 bases. V trimming: 3 bases; J trimming: 10 bases; junction bases outside the gene matches: 0. The germline CDR1 and CDR2 sequences are SEHNR and FQNEAQ (reference sequence). This CDR3 spans 11 amino acids. This CDR3 is CASSFSGEQFF. The CDR3 DNA sequence: TGTGCCAGCAGCTTTAGCGGGGAGCAGTTCTTC. Based on the CDR3 plus reference TRBV7-9 and TRBJ2-1, the full variable domain is DTGVSQNPRHKITKRGQNVTFRCDPISEHNRLYWYRQTLGQGPEFLTYFQNEAQLEKSRLLSDRFSAERPKGSFSTLEIQRTEQGDSAMYLCASSFSGEQFFGPGTRLTVL.

The chain carries TRBV7-9 and TRBJ2-7; D not resolved. This CDR3 region has 12 residues. The germline V and J ends were trimmed by 5 bases and 5 bases, with 10 bases remaining between them. The germline gives CDR1 SEHNR, CDR2 FQNEAQ (reference sequence). Here the CDR3 DNA reads TGTGCCAGCAGCCCTGTCGATAACGAGCAGTACTTC. Translated, it gives CASSPVDNEQYF.